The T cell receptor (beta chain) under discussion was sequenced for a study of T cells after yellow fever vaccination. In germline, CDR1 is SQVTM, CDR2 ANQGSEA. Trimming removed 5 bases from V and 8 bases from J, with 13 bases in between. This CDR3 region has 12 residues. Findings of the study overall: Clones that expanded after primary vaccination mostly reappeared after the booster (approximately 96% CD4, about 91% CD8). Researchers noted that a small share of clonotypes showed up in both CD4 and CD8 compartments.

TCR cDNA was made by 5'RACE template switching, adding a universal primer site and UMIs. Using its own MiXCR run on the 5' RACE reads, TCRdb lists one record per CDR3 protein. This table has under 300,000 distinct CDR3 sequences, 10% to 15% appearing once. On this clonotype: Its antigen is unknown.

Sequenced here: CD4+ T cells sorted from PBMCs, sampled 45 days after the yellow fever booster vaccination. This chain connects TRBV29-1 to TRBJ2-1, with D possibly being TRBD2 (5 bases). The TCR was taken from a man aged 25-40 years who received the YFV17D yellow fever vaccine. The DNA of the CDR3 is TGCAGCGTTTCCGGGAACGCGGATGAGCAGTTCTTC. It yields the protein CSVSGNADEQFF.